Below are 29 T cell receptor beta chains sequenced from a single sample in a study of cytomegalovirus exposure and HLA in healthy donors. The PCR contained 60 Vbeta and 13 Jbeta primers. TCRdb's copy holds only in-frame clones and misses some; the assay was immunoSEQ multiplex PCR. The table lists 150,000 to 200,000 clones, around 79% of them singletons, with around 1.6% in the top ten. The sequencing input was PBMCs. Source of these receptors: a girl aged 5 to 17 in good health and CMV-seropositive.

DNA of the CDR3: TGCGCCAGCAGCGGGGGACAGGGAGGGAACACTGAAGCTTTCTTT. Its translation: CASSGGQGGNTEAFF. The rearrangement uses TRBV5-1 and TRBJ1-1; 9 nucleotides match TRBD1. V shed 4 bases and J 1 base; nucleotides not matched to a gene: 5. CDR1 is SGHRS, CDR2 YFSETQ, per germline. This CDR3 spans 15 amino acids.

The rearrangement links TRBV30 to TRBJ2-5; D perhaps matches TRBD2 (6 bases). Trimming cost V 2 bases and J 2 bases, with 9 bases left between them. In germline, CDR1 is GTSNPN, CDR2 SVGIG (reference sequence). CDR3 size: 13 residues. CDR3: CAWSQGLQETQYF. The CDR3 DNA reads as TGTGCCTGGAGTCAAGGACTACAAGAGACCCAGTACTTC.

The chain employs TRBV6-5 and TRBJ1-6; D ambiguous. Deletions cut 2 bases from V and 7 bases from J, with 6 bases between. This CDR3 has 13 residues. Looked up from germline, CDR1 is MNHEY and CDR2 is SVGAGI. DNA for the CDR3: TGTGCCAGCAGTTACCAGAGGAATTCACCCCTCCACTTT. Its protein is CASSYQRNSPLHF.

This chain connects TRBV10-2 to TRBJ1-4; 8 bases align to TRBD1. The J segment lost 8 bases and the V segment lost 9 bases, leaving 2 bases of the junction unmatched. The germline V gene encodes CDR1 WSHSY and CDR2 SAAADI. The CDR3 has 11 residues. CDR3 sequence (DNA): TGCGCCAGTCGGACAGGGGAAAAACTGTTTTTT. Its translation is CASRTGEKLFF.

This clone was counted between two and nine times. The chain carries TRBV6-5 and TRBJ2-7; 7 bases are a match to TRBD2. This CDR3 comprises 16 residues. In germline, CDR1 is MNHEY, CDR2 SVGAGI. The V segment lost 3 bases and the J segment 9 bases; nucleotides outside the gene matches: 17. The CDR3: CASSYFAGSSSGGQYF. The CDR3 region has the DNA TGTGCCAGCAGTTATTTTGCAGGTTCCTCCTCGGGGGGGCAGTACTTC.

The chain has TRBV10-1 and TRBJ1-2, with TRBD1 matching 8 bases. CDR1 and CDR2 from the germline V gene are WNHNN and SYGVQD (reference sequence). The CDR3 contains 15 residues. With V trimmed by 7 bases and J by 2 bases, 9 bases remained unmatched. Written as DNA, the CDR3 is TGCGCCAGCACCCCCCTCCGGGACAGGAACTATGGCTACACCTTC. It encodes CASTPLRDRNYGYTF.

The V and J genes are TRBV6-5 and TRBJ2-3; TRBD1 matches at 9 bases. CDR1 and CDR2 (germline): MNHEY, SVGAGI. V trimming: 8 bases; J trimming: 0 bases; junction bases outside the gene matches: 6. The length of the CDR3 is 15 residues. The CDR3 bases are TGTGCCAGCTCAAACAGGGGGCGGAGCACAGATACGCAGTATTTT. It translates to CASSNRGRSTDTQYF.

V and J are TRBV7-2 and TRBJ2-1, with a possible D match to TRBD2 (6 bases). Germline CDR1 and CDR2: SGHTA and FQGNSA. The length of the CDR3 is 18 residues. V was trimmed by 4 bases and J by 5 bases, leaving 24 bases between them. The DNA of the CDR3 is TGTGCCAGCAGCTCCCTTCCGCGGGGCAGCCCCCCCGACAATGAGCAGTTCTTC. Translated: CASSSLPRGSPPDNEQFF.

The chain has TRBV10-3 and TRBJ2-3; 14 bases match TRBD2. V trimming: 2 bases; J trimming: 0 bases; junction bases outside the gene matches: 1. The germline gives CDR1 ENHRY, CDR2 SYGVKD. CDR3 length equals 17 residues. Here the CDR3 reads CAISEGLAGGSTDTQYF. The DNA for the CDR3 is TGTGCCATCAGTGAGGGACTAGCGGGGGGTAGCACAGATACGCAGTATTTT.

The J gene is TRBJ1-4, the V gene TRBV6-5; a weak D match, TRBD1 (5 bases). There are 16 residues in the CDR3. Trimming stripped 4 bases from V and 3 bases from J, with 15 bases between. Germline loops: CDR1 MNHEY, CDR2 SVGAGI. DNA of the CDR3: TGTGCCAGCAGTTCAAAGACAGTTCGGGCTAATGAAAAACTGTTTTTT. Translated: CASSSKTVRANEKLFF.

The chain carries TRBV7-9 and TRBJ2-7; no firm D call. V was pared by 3 bases and J by 2 bases, with 5 bases between. The germline gives CDR1 SEHNR, CDR2 FQNEAQ (reference sequence). The CDR3 has 12 residues. The CDR3: CASSFSPYEQYF. DNA for the CDR3: TGTGCCAGCAGCTTTAGCCCCTACGAGCAGTACTTC. The full variable domain, in which reference TRBV7-9 and TRBJ2-7 provide the parts outside the CDR3, is DTGVSQNPRHKITKRGQNVTFRCDPISEHNRLYWYRQTLGQGPEFLTYFQNEAQLEKSRLLSDRFSAERPKGSFSTLEIQRTEQGDSAMYLCASSFSPYEQYFGPGTRLTVT.

The J gene is TRBJ1-2, the V gene TRBV10-3, with 8 bases that match TRBD1. Germline lookup yields CDR1 ENHRY and CDR2 SYGVKD. After removal of 4 bases from V and 6 bases from J, the junction contained 4 bases not matched to a gene. This CDR3 spans 13 amino acids. The CDR3 is CAISGAGGDGYTF. In DNA, the CDR3 is TGTGCCATCAGTGGTGCAGGGGGCGATGGCTACACCTTC.

The V call is TRBV11-2, the J call TRBJ2-5; D is uncertain. The germline V and J ends were trimmed by 1 base and 5 bases, with 8 bases remaining between them. The CDR3 covers 13 residues. Germline CDR1 is SGHAT and CDR2 is FQNNGV. CDR3 amino acids: CASSLGSQETQYF. CDR3 DNA: TGTGCCAGCAGCTTAGGTTCACAGGAGACCCAGTACTTC.

J is TRBJ1-2 and V is TRBV6-1; the D gene is possibly TRBD1 (5 bases). Trimming cost V 5 bases and J 4 bases, with 11 bases left between them. CDR3 length equals 13 residues. Germline CDR1 MNHNS, CDR2 SASEGT. CDR3 nucleotides: TGTGCCAGCAGTCTTCAGGGCTCCTATGGCTACACCTTC. Translated, it gives CASSLQGSYGYTF.

The gene calls are TRBV4-3 and TRBJ2-3, with 9 bases matching TRBD2. Germline trimming cut 0 bases from V and 3 bases from J; bases unmatched to any gene: 16. In germline, CDR1 is LGHNA, CDR2 YSLEER. The CDR3 covers 20 residues. CDR3 DNA: TGCGCCAGCAGCCAAGAAGGGACTAGCCGATATGGGTTTGGTACAGATACGCAGTATTTT. Amino acid sequence: CASSQEGTSRYGFGTDTQYF.

The V call is TRBV2, the J call TRBJ2-3; unclear D gene. V lost 3 bases to trimming and J lost 0 bases, with 10 bases between them. CDR1 SNHLY and CDR2 FYNNEI come from the germline V gene. The CDR3 is 15 amino acids. The CDR3 here is CASSDPGSSTDTQYF. The CDR3 nucleotides are TGTGCCAGCAGTGATCCCGGGTCGAGCACAGATACGCAGTATTTT.

V and J are TRBV6-5 and TRBJ2-5, with 7 bases lining up with TRBD2. The length of the CDR3 is 14 residues. Per the germline V gene, CDR1 is MNHEY and CDR2 is SVGAGI. V shed 0 bases, J shed 5 bases, and the junction held 3 bases outside the gene matches. The CDR3 DNA sequence: TGTGCCAGCAGTTACTCGGGAGGGTTTGAGACCCAGTACTTC. Encoded protein: CASSYSGGFETQYF.

The chain couples TRBV30 to TRBJ1-5, with D maybe TRBD1 (6 bases). CDR1 is GTSNPN, CDR2 SVGIG, per germline (reference sequence). This CDR3 has 16 residues. Trimming removed 0 bases at V and 2 bases at J, with 14 bases between. CDR3 bases: TGTGCCTGGAGTGTAAGCCAGGGGAACGGCAATCAGCCCCAGCATTTT. Residues: CAWSVSQGNGNQPQHF.

J is TRBJ2-5 and V is TRBV10-3, with D maybe TRBD1 (6 bases). The CDR3 spans 15 residues. V was cut by 4 bases and J by 1 base, with 13 bases left in between. In germline, CDR1 is ENHRY, CDR2 SYGVKD. CDR3 DNA sequence: TGTGCCATCAGTGCCCTGGACAGCAGCCAAGAGACCCAGTACTTC. Translating gives CAISALDSSQETQYF.

The V gene is TRBV7-2, the J gene TRBJ2-4, with D hard to call. CDR1 is SGHTA and CDR2 is FQGNSA in the germline V gene. The V and J ends lost 1 base and 0 bases respectively, with 10 bases between them. The CDR3 totals 16 residues. CDR3 DNA: TGTGCCAGCAGCTTAGGGCAGGTTCTAGCCAAAAACATTCAGTACTTC. Its translation: CASSLGQVLAKNIQYF.

The chain recombines TRBV4-1 with TRBJ1-1; perhaps TRBD1 as D (6 bases). This CDR3 has 15 residues. Trimming cost V 1 base and J 10 bases, with 19 bases left between them. Germline CDR1 and CDR2: MGHRA and YSYEKL. CDR3 region: CASSQGTASGAGAFF. In DNA, the CDR3 is TGCGCCAGCAGCCAAGGAACGGCATCAGGGGCAGGAGCTTTCTTT.

CDR3 in amino acids: CASSSRGITSYTQYF. The CDR3 DNA follows: TGTGCCAGCAGTTCCCGGGGGATAACCAGTTATACGCAGTATTTT. The chain has TRBV6-6 and TRBJ2-3, with D possibly TRBD2 on 6 matching bases. CDR1 MNHNY and CDR2 SVGAGI come from the germline V gene (reference sequence). This CDR3 is 15 amino acids long. Trimming left V 4 bases short and J 7 bases short, with 18 bases between.

V is TRBV14 and J is TRBJ2-4; 7 bases match TRBD1. In germline, CDR1 is SGHDN, CDR2 FVKESK. CDR3 size: 18 residues. J lost 0 bases, V lost 0 bases, and 8 bases had no gene match. This CDR3 is CASSQDQGQLLAKNIQYF. The CDR3 DNA is TGTGCCAGCAGCCAAGATCAGGGACAGCTCCTAGCCAAAAACATTCAGTACTTC.

This sequence joins TRBV9 and TRBJ2-5, with 8 bases lining up with TRBD1. V trimming: 4 bases; J trimming: 5 bases; junction bases outside the gene matches: 13. The CDR3 has 16 residues. Germline V lookup: CDR1 SGDLS, CDR2 YYNGEE. CDR3 sequence (DNA): TGTGCCAGCAGCCCGACGGGACAGGCCGGTGTGGAGACCCAGTACTTC. Protein: CASSPTGQAGVETQYF.

This rearrangement joins TRBV10-3 to TRBJ2-7; 11 bases line up with TRBD2. J was trimmed by 4 bases and V by 6 bases; bases with no gene match: 8. In germline, CDR1 is ENHRY, CDR2 SYGVKD. The CDR3 is made up of 15 amino acids. The CDR3 loop reads CAISFSGGAVYEQYF. Here the CDR3 DNA reads TGTGCCATCAGCTTTAGCGGGGGGGCCGTGTACGAGCAGTACTTC.

The gene calls are TRBV28 and TRBJ2-7; D possibly corresponds to TRBD1 (5 bases). CDR3 size: 13 residues. Trimming left V 7 bases short and J 1 base short, with 11 bases between. Germline CDR1 and CDR2: MDHEN and SYDVKM. CDR3 coding DNA: TGTGCCAGCAACATTAGACAGTCCTACGAGCAGTACTTC. Translated: CASNIRQSYEQYF. Full variable domain (outside the CDR3, taken from reference TRBV28 and TRBJ2-7): DVKVTQSSRYLVKRTGEKVFLECVQDMDHENMFWYRQDPGLGLRLIYFSYDVKMKEKGDIPEGYSVSREKKERFSLILESASTNQTSMYLCASNIRQSYEQYFGPGTRLTVT.

This chain links TRBV6-5 with TRBJ2-3; D gene ambiguous. Germline V gives CDR1 MNHEY, CDR2 SVGAGI. Trimming took 4 bases from V and 14 from J, leaving 13 bases between them. The length of the CDR3 is 11 residues. DNA of the CDR3: TGTGCCAGCAGTTCCGCGGTTCAGTGGTATTTT. Translating it yields CASSSAVQWYF.

The genes are TRBV7-2 and TRBJ2-5, with D unclear. Germline V lookup: CDR1 SGHTA, CDR2 FQGNSA. The V and J ends lost 3 bases and 5 bases respectively, with 10 bases between them. The CDR3 contains 13 residues. The chain's CDR3 is CASSLGRLETQYF. CDR3 sequence (DNA): TGTGCCAGCAGCTTGGGCCGCCTCGAGACCCAGTACTTC.

This chain uses TRBV6-5 with TRBJ2-1; TRBD1 agrees at 10 bases. Germline V lookup: CDR1 MNHEY, CDR2 SVGAGI. CDR3 length: 15 amino acids. The V segment lost 6 bases and the J segment 9 bases; nucleotides outside the gene matches: 11. As DNA, the CDR3 is TGTGCCAGCAGACCCCTGACAGGGGGCGCGGCTGAGCAGTTCTTC. It specifies CASRPLTGGAAEQFF.